This T cell receptor beta chain comes out of a study of T cell responses to AZD1222 COVID-19 vaccine. Findings of the study overall: Baseline seropositivity characterized only a handful of AZD1222 recipients. Donors skewed white British and female; clonal diversity was possibly underestimated. Rises in breadth and depth of Spike-specific TCRs came after two AZD1222 doses.

This clone has a single count. Its antigen remains unidentified. Method: immunoSEQ multiplex PCR; TCRdb's copy keeps in-frame clones and lacks some. The data hold under 150,000 clones, with 85% to 95% observed a single time. V gave up 4 bases and J gave up 8 bases, with 12 bases separating them. Per the germline V gene, CDR1 is MNHEY and CDR2 is SMNVEV (reference sequence). The CDR3 totals 14 residues. Source: peripheral blood, taken on day 0 of AZD1222 vaccination. The gene calls are TRBV27 and TRBJ1-6; possibly TRBD1 for D (5 bases). The TCR sequence derives from an adult in good health. CDR3 coding DNA: TGTGCCAGCAGTTCCAGGGCATCCTATTCACCCCTCCACTTT. It is translated as CASSSRASYSPLHF.